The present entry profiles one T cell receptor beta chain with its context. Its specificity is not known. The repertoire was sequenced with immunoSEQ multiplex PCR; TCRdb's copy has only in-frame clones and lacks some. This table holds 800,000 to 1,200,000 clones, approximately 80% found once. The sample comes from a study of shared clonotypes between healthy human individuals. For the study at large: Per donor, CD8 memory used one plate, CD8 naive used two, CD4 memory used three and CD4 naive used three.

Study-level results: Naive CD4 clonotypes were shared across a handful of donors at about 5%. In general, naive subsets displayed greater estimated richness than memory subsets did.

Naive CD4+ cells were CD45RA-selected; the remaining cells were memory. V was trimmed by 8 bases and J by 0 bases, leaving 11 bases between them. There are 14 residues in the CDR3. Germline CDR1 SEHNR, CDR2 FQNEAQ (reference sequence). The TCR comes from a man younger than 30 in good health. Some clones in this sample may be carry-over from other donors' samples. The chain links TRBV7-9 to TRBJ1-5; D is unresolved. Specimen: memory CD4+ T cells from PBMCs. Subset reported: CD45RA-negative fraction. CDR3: CASQDSHSNQPQHF. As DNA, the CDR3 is TGTGCCAGCCAAGACTCCCATAGCAATCAGCCCCAGCATTTT.